The 14 T cell receptor beta chains in this list originate from one sample, sequenced in a study of molecular identifiers for immune sequencing clone quantification. MiXCR was run by TCRdb on the PCR reads, yielding one entry per CDR3 protein. The sample records under 75,000 distinct CDR3 sequences, approximately 18% being singletons. What was sequenced was naive CD8+ T cells from blood, with Jurkat cell RNA spiked in. Noted subset: FACS-sorted CD8+CD4-CCR7+CD45RA+ naive T cells. The receptors were sampled from a human donor in good health. Some libraries in this study had Jurkat cell RNA spiked in.

This clonotype was seen ten or more times. The rearrangement joins TRBV5-6 to TRBJ2-2, with TRBD1 as a possible D gene (7 bases). The CDR3 has 18 amino acids. Trimming shortened V by 4 bases and J by 3 bases, and 22 bases separated the two germline ends. Germline-derived CDR1 and CDR2 are SGHDT and YYEEEE. The CDR3 DNA is TGTGCCAGCAGCCTAAGGGCGGGACAGATGGTAGACACCGGGGAGCTGTTTTTT. Translated, it gives CASSLRAGQMVDTGELFF.

Ten or more counts support this clonotype. The chain's CDR3 is CASSLVPAAYSYEQYF. CDR3 DNA: TGTGCCAGCAGCTTAGTTCCAGCGGCGTACTCCTACGAGCAGTACTTC. This chain joins TRBV7-2 and TRBJ2-7; maybe TRBD2 (5 bases). The CDR3 covers 16 residues. V lost 1 base to trimming and J lost 0 bases, with 13 bases between them. Germline V CDR1 and CDR2: SGHTA, FQGNSA.

The chain combines TRBV20-1 with TRBJ2-1, with 8 bases lining up with TRBD2. The CDR3 has 18 amino acids. Germline V lookup: CDR1 DFQATT, CDR2 SNEGSKA (reference sequence). Trimming took 3 bases from V and 1 from J; bases not matched to a gene: 14. The CDR3 sequence: CSARLASGSINSYNEQFF. CDR3 nucleotide sequence: TGCAGTGCTAGGTTGGCTAGCGGGTCGATTAATTCCTACAATGAGCAGTTCTTC.

This clonotype was seen a few times. The chain uses TRBV9 and TRBJ2-1, with 9 bases fitting TRBD1. The germline V gene has CDR1 SGDLS and CDR2 YYNGEE. V was clipped by 3 bases and J by 6 bases; unmatched bases: 7. The CDR3 sequence is 15 residues long. CDR3 region: CASSAGQGLGNEQFF. As DNA, the CDR3 is TGTGCCAGCAGCGCCGGACAGGGGTTGGGCAATGAGCAGTTCTTC.

The sample holds many counts of this clonotype. V and J are TRBV5-6 and TRBJ2-1, with D possibly being TRBD1 or TRBD2 (6 bases each). This CDR3 has 19 residues. Germline V gene lookup returns CDR1 SGHDT and CDR2 YYEEEE. Trimming left V 4 bases short and J 2 bases short, with 25 bases between. CDR3 residues: CASSGLSGEVASTYNEQFF. CDR3 DNA sequence: TGTGCCAGCAGCGGCCTTTCAGGGGAGGTAGCGTCCACCTACAATGAGCAGTTCTTC.

The sample holds many counts of this clonotype. This rearrangement joins TRBV29-1 to TRBJ2-4, with 7 bases fitting TRBD1. The J segment lost 1 base and the V segment lost 6 bases, leaving 12 bases of the junction unmatched. From germline, CDR1 is SQVTM and CDR2 ANQGSEA. The CDR3 length is 16 residues. The CDR3 loop reads CSVDEGAELAKNIQYF. CDR3 DNA: TGCAGCGTCGATGAGGGGGCAGAATTGGCCAAAAACATTCAGTACTTC.

At least ten counts were recorded for this clonotype. This sequence joins TRBV27 and TRBJ2-3, with D possibly being TRBD2 (5 bases). Trimming stripped 6 bases from V and 6 bases from J, with 19 bases between. Germline V CDR1 and CDR2: MNHEY, SMNVEV (reference sequence). The CDR3 has 15 residues. CDR3 DNA: TGTGCCAGCAGCCTTACCGGGATAATAGTTGATACGCAGTATTTT. Its translation is CASSLTGIIVDTQYF.

Comment on this clonotype: A read error is likely, as this CDR3 ends without the conserved phenylalanine or tryptophan. The V and J genes are TRBV4-2 and TRBJ2-2; 7 positions agree with TRBD1. The CDR3 totals 17 residues. V was clipped by 4 bases and J by 0 bases; unmatched bases: 8. CDR1 LGHNA and CDR2 YNFKEQ come from the germline V gene. This CDR3 is CASSPGQATSNTGELFL. DNA of the CDR3: TGTGCCAGCAGCCCCGGACAGGCGACTTCGAACACCGGGGAGCTGTTTTTA.

CDR3 region: CASSPLSAGSGSYEQYF. CDR3 sequence (DNA): TGTGCCAGCTCACCCCTCTCCGCGGGTAGCGGGAGTTACGAGCAGTACTTC. The chain combines TRBV18 with TRBJ2-7; 9 bases agree with TRBD2. The ends lost 3 bases at V and 4 bases at J; junction bases unmatched: 13. This CDR3 is built from 17 residues. Per the germline V gene, CDR1 is KGHSH and CDR2 is LQKENI.

This clonotype has at least ten counts. The V and J genes are TRBV12-3 or TRBV12-4 and TRBJ2-2, with D unresolved. V was clipped by 6 bases and J by 10 bases, with 12 bases between them. The CDR3 spans 12 residues. DNA of the CDR3: TGTGCCAGCAGCCTGGGATTCACGGAGCTGTTTTTT. It is translated as CASSLGFTELFF.

For this clonotype: A read error may be the cause here, since a much bigger clone is one base away. This chain connects TRBV27 to TRBJ2-2, with D possibly matching TRBD1 (5 bases). The CDR3 extends over 13 amino acids. Per the germline V gene, CDR1 is MNHEY and CDR2 is SMNVEV (reference sequence). This CDR3 reads CVSSFQGSGELFF. DNA of the CDR3: TGTGTCAGCAGTTTTCAGGGTTCCGGGGAGCTGTTTTTT.

Of note for this clonotype: Relative to the germline gene, one junction end is altered; a read error may explain this. This rearrangement joins TRBV5-1 to TRBJ2-1; perhaps TRBD1 as D (5 bases). The CDR3 totals 17 residues. The germline V gene has CDR1 SGHRS and CDR2 YFSETQ. The CDR3, as DNA: TGCGCCAGCGCCCAAGCCACAACTTATCCGGACAACGATGAGCGGTTCTTC. Amino acids: CASAQATTYPDNDERFF.

This clonotype was detected many times. The rearrangement uses TRBV29-1 and TRBJ2-7; 10 nucleotides match TRBD2. J lost 3 bases, V lost 4 bases, and 6 bases had no gene match. Germline-derived CDR1 and CDR2 are SQVTM and ANQGSEA. The CDR3 is made up of 14 amino acids. The CDR3 sequence: CSVVSSGSRYEQYF. CDR3 in DNA: TGCAGCGTTGTGTCTAGCGGGAGCCGCTACGAGCAGTACTTC.

This clonotype occurred many times. The chain is built from TRBV11-2 and TRBJ2-3; no firm D call. The CDR3 runs 13 residues. Trimming cost V 2 bases and J 0 bases, with 3 bases left between them. The germline V gene encodes CDR1 SGHAT and CDR2 FQNNGV. CDR3 sequence: CASSLKSTDTQYF. The CDR3 DNA reads TGTGCCAGCAGCTTAAAAAGCACAGATACGCAGTATTTT.